The clone carrying this T cell receptor (beta chain) was seen many times. Its matching antigen is unknown. This specimen belongs to a study of T cells after yellow fever vaccination. Broader study findings: It was the secondary response that reached its peak faster, day 5 versus 15, but it was weaker. Clonotype sharing between CD4 and CD8 compartments was small.

Making TCR cDNA involved 5'RACE template switching, which added UMIs and a universal primer site. Each CDR3 protein gets one entry after TCRdb re-called the 5' RACE reads with MiXCR. The sample consists of about 350,000 distinct CDR3 sequences, approximately 4% of them appearing once. The source is a man aged 18 to 35 who received the YFV17D yellow fever vaccine. Sequenced here: PBMCs, sampled 5 days after the yellow fever booster vaccination.

The CDR3 loop reads CASSLAGNPSYNEQFF. Written as DNA, the CDR3 is TGCGCCAGCAGCTTGGCGGGCAACCCCTCCTACAATGAGCAGTTCTTC. The chain joins TRBV5-1 to TRBJ2-1; D not resolved. The CDR3 is made up of 16 amino acids. V lost 0 bases, J lost 0 bases, and 10 bases lay in between. Germline CDR1 and CDR2: SGHRS and YFSETQ.